These 30 T cell receptor beta chains were sequenced from one sample in a study of T-cell reconstitution after alpha-beta-depleted transplantation in children. Researchers prepared the TCRbeta library using unique molecular identifiers, the study reports. TCRdb re-called the PCR reads through MiXCR, storing one row per CDR3 protein. The sample comprises a few hundred thousand distinct CDR3 sequences, approximately 11% of which are singletons, and roughly 5.5% rests with the top ten. The starting material was PBMCs from the stem cell graft donor, obtained from the stem cell graft. Receptor source: a human donor who donated a stem cell graft to a child with acute myeloid leukemia.

In this sample, this clonotype turned up many times. This chain connects TRBV2 to TRBJ2-3, with 13 bases that match TRBD2. The CDR3 is 16 residues long. Per the germline V gene, CDR1 is SNHLY and CDR2 is FYNNEI. The ends lost 5 bases at V and 4 bases at J; junction bases unmatched: 6. The DNA of the CDR3 is TGTGCCAGCAGTCCCCGACTAGCGGGAGGCGCAGATACGCAGTATTTT. It specifies CASSPRLAGGADTQYF.

The chain employs TRBV20-1 and TRBJ2-7, with 7 bases identical to TRBD2. CDR1 and CDR2 from the germline V gene are DFQATT and SNEGSKA (reference sequence). V lost 6 bases to trimming and J lost 0 bases; unmatched junction nucleotides: 23. The CDR3 runs to 19 residues. CDR3 amino acids: CSAEPVAASGDSLSYEQYV. The CDR3 DNA reads as TGCAGTGCCGAGCCGGTGGCGGCTAGCGGTGACAGCCTCTCCTACGAGCAGTACGTC.

There are many counts of this clonotype. The chain has TRBV10-3 and TRBJ2-1; 8 bases are shared with TRBD2. Looked up from germline, CDR1 is ENHRY and CDR2 is SYGVKD. V shed 10 bases and J 5 bases; nucleotides not matched to a gene: 7. The CDR3 spans 13 residues. The CDR3 spells CATNPAGDNEQFF. The CDR3 DNA follows: TGTGCCACAAACCCAGCGGGAGACAATGAGCAGTTCTTC.

This clonotype has a count of ten or more. The chain uses TRBV10-2 and TRBJ2-1; tentative D call: TRBD1 (5 bases). The germline V gene encodes CDR1 WSHSY and CDR2 SAAADI. V shed 10 bases and J shed 2 bases, with 9 bases lying between them. The CDR3 runs 12 residues. Written as DNA, the CDR3 is TGCGCCACCCAGGACACCTACAATGAGCAGTTCTTC. As protein: CATQDTYNEQFF.

This clonotype came up many times. This chain joins TRBV20-1 and TRBJ2-3; D not resolved. V was pared by 6 bases and J by 0 bases, with 10 bases between. This CDR3 is built from 13 residues. The germline V gene has CDR1 DFQATT and CDR2 SNEGSKA (reference sequence). The CDR3 protein is CSAVVGSTDTQYF. CDR3 coding DNA: TGCAGTGCCGTCGTAGGGAGCACAGATACGCAGTATTTT.

The V gene is TRBV30, the J gene TRBJ2-5; 7 nucleotides agree with TRBD2. V shed 2 bases, J shed 5 bases, and the junction held 11 bases outside the gene matches. Germline V lookup: CDR1 GTSNPN, CDR2 SVGIG (reference sequence). The CDR3 consists of 15 residues. The CDR3 nucleotides are TGTGCCTGGAGTCAGGGTCCGGGGGGTTACGAGACCCAGTACTTC. Encoded protein: CAWSQGPGGYETQYF. Variable domain in full (rest from reference TRBV30 and TRBJ2-5): SQTIHQWPATLVQPVGSPLSLECTVEGTSNPNLYWYRQAAGRGLQLLFYSVGIGQISSEVPQNLSASRPQDRQFILSSKKLLLSDSGFYLCAWSQGPGGYETQYFGPGTRLLVL.

This clonotype appeared a few times. The chain uses TRBV7-2 and TRBJ2-1; D not certain. The CDR3 loop spans 14 amino acids. Per germline, CDR1 SGHTA and CDR2 FQGNSA. Trimming cost V 5 bases and J 7 bases, with 15 bases left between them. CDR3 protein: CASSPPARGNEQFF. Here the CDR3 DNA reads TGTGCCAGCAGCCCCCCGGCCCGTGGGAATGAGCAGTTCTTC. Based on the CDR3 plus reference TRBV7-2 and TRBJ2-1, the full variable domain is GAGVSQSPSNKVTEKGKDVELRCDPISGHTALYWYRQSLGQGLEFLIYFQGNSAPDKSGLPSDRFSAERTGGSVSTLTIQRTQQEDSAVYLCASSPPARGNEQFFGPGTRLTVL.

Concerning this clonotype itself: A junction end diverges from the germline sequence, so it may reflect a read error. V gene TRBV5-1 combines with J gene TRBJ1-5, with D perhaps matching TRBD1 (6 bases). This CDR3 contains 15 residues. Germline CDR1 and CDR2: SGHRS and YFSETQ. In nucleotides, the CDR3 is TGCGCCAGCAGCCCGGAGGGGGGCTCGGGTCAGCCCCTGCATTTT. Protein: CASSPEGGSGQPLHF.

This clonotype was seen repeatedly, ten times or more. The V gene is TRBV2, the J gene TRBJ2-2; D uncertain. V lost 4 bases and J 3 bases, leaving 9 bases between the germline ends. The CDR3 sequence is 14 residues long. Germline CDR1 and CDR2: SNHLY and FYNNEI. CDR3: CASSGETDTGELFF. CDR3 in DNA: TGTGCCAGCAGTGGAGAAACAGACACCGGGGAGCTGTTTTTT.

The table lists this clonotype with many counts. V usage is TRBV12-3 or TRBV12-4 and J usage is TRBJ2-1, with D maybe TRBD2 (6 bases). Trimming cost V 3 bases and J 3 bases, with 12 bases left between them. The CDR3 consists of 15 residues. The CDR3 coding sequence is TGTGCCAGCAGTTTTGGGCGGGACCGCTACAATGAGCAGTTCTTC. Translated, it gives CASSFGRDRYNEQFF.

The table lists this clonotype with many counts. V usage is TRBV20-1 and J usage is TRBJ1-5; D not resolved. Trimming took off 6 bases at V and 2 bases at J, with 11 bases between the two ends. Germline values: CDR1 DFQATT, CDR2 SNEGSKA (reference sequence). The CDR3 runs to 13 residues. CDR3 protein: CSAPPGGNQPQHF. CDR3 nucleotides: TGCAGTGCACCTCCCGGGGGCAATCAGCCCCAGCATTTT.

This clonotype was recorded a few times. V gene TRBV20-1 combines with J gene TRBJ2-6; D might be TRBD1 or TRBD2, each matching 5 bases. Germline V lookup: CDR1 DFQATT, CDR2 SNEGSKA (reference sequence). The length of the CDR3 is 16 residues. V was pared by 4 bases and J by 0 bases, with 13 bases between. The CDR3 DNA is TGCAGTGCTACGCCCCGGGACGGCTCTGGGGCCAACGTCCTGACTTTC. It translates to CSATPRDGSGANVLTF.

V gene TRBV5-1 combines with J gene TRBJ1-2; no definite D call. The CDR3 spans 14 residues. CDR1 is SGHRS and CDR2 is YFSETQ in the germline V gene. Trimming removed 0 bases at V and 7 bases at J, with 13 bases between. CDR3 DNA: TGCGCCAGCAGCTTGGGGCAGCGACCTAGTGGCTACACCTTC. The encoded protein is CASSLGQRPSGYTF.

The sample holds a few counts of this clonotype. The chain joins TRBV20-1 to TRBJ2-5, with TRBD2 matching over 9 bases. The V segment lost 4 bases and the J segment 7 bases; nucleotides outside the gene matches: 7. The CDR3 spans 13 residues. Per germline, CDR1 DFQATT and CDR2 SNEGSKA (reference sequence). The CDR3 protein is CSAKILREGTQYF. The CDR3 DNA follows: TGCAGTGCTAAGATCCTGCGGGAGGGGACCCAGTACTTC.

This clonotype was observed a handful of times. This sequence joins TRBV4-2 and TRBJ2-1; 7 nucleotides align to TRBD2. V lost 0 bases, J lost 7 bases, and 9 bases stayed unmatched. Germline V CDR1 and CDR2: LGHNA, YNFKEQ. The CDR3 length is 16 residues. The CDR3 DNA reads TGTGCCAGCAGCCAAGAGAGCGGGATGGGAGTGAATGAGCAGTTCTTC. Translation gives CASSQESGMGVNEQFF.

This clonotype was seen many times. The genes are TRBV27 and TRBJ2-2; no reliable D call. The CDR3 covers 12 residues. V was trimmed by 6 bases and J by 6 bases, leaving 8 bases between them. In germline, CDR1 is MNHEY, CDR2 SMNVEV (reference sequence). CDR3 sequence reads: CASSRWPGELFF. In DNA, the CDR3 is TGTGCCAGCAGCCGGTGGCCCGGGGAGCTGTTTTTT.

The sample holds a few counts of this clonotype. In nucleotides, the CDR3 is TGCGCCAGCAGCTTGGTTAGCGGTTTGTACAATGAGCAGTTCTTC. Translating gives CASSLVSGLYNEQFF. The gene calls are TRBV5-1 and TRBJ2-1; the D gene is possibly TRBD2 (6 bases). Trimming stripped 0 bases from V and 4 bases from J, with 11 bases between. The CDR3 totals 15 residues. Germline V lookup: CDR1 SGHRS, CDR2 YFSETQ.

The chain has TRBV12-3 or TRBV12-4 and TRBJ1-5; a weak D match, TRBD1 (6 bases). Trimming pared 5 bases from V and 4 bases from J, leaving 9 bases between. This CDR3 comprises 13 residues. The CDR3 DNA is TGTGCCAGCAGTGCGACAGGAAATCAGCCCCAGCATTTT. This codes for CASSATGNQPQHF.

This clonotype came up a few times. In DNA form, the CDR3 reads TGTGCCAGCAGCAGGACTAGTCCTCTGGATGAGCAGTTCTTC. This encodes CASSRTSPLDEQFF. V is TRBV12-3 or TRBV12-4 and J is TRBJ2-1; 7 bases match TRBD2. V trimming: 6 bases; J trimming: 8 bases; junction bases outside the gene matches: 10. The CDR3 is made up of 14 amino acids.

This clonotype has at least ten counts. This sequence joins TRBV6-2 or TRBV6-3 and TRBJ2-2; possible D gene TRBD1, 6 bases. The CDR3 runs 14 residues. The V end was cut by 4 bases, the J end by 6 bases, with 12 bases between. In germline, CDR1 is MNHEY, CDR2 SVGEGT. The CDR3 reads CASSLKGVPGELFF. CDR3 in DNA: TGTGCCAGCAGTTTGAAGGGGGTCCCCGGGGAGCTGTTTTTT.

This clonotype was detected ten times or more. The chain has TRBV3-1 and TRBJ1-4; no clear D gene. The CDR3 is 15 residues long. With 1 base removed from V and 3 bases from J, the gap between germline ends came to 9 bases. Per the germline V gene, CDR1 is LGHDT and CDR2 is YNNKEL (reference sequence). Written as DNA, the CDR3 is TGTGCCAGCAGCCAAGCGAGTGGGGCTAATGAAAAACTGTTTTTT. Its translation: CASSQASGANEKLFF.

This clonotype was observed many times. The V gene is TRBV29-1, the J gene TRBJ2-5, with 7 bases that match TRBD1. The J segment lost 5 bases and the V segment lost 6 bases, leaving 6 bases of the junction unmatched. CDR3 length: 12 residues. Germline V gives CDR1 SQVTM, CDR2 ANQGSEA. The DNA for the CDR3 is TGCAGCGTCAAGGGGGCGACGGAGACCCAGTACTTC. It specifies CSVKGATETQYF. The entire variable domain, with the rest obtained from reference TRBV29-1 and TRBJ2-5, is as follows: SAVISQKPSRDICQRGTSLTIQCQVDSQVTMMFWYRQQPGQSLTLIATANQGSEATYESGFVIDKFPISRPNLTFSTLTVSNMSPEDSSIYLCSVKGATETQYFGPGTRLLVL.

Only a few counts were recorded for this clonotype. V usage is TRBV5-1 and J usage is TRBJ2-7, with 7 bases that match TRBD1. Germline V lookup: CDR1 SGHRS, CDR2 YFSETQ. Losses at the gene ends were 2 bases for V and 3 bases for J; bases not matched to a gene: 2. The CDR3 runs to 13 residues. CDR3 bases: TGCGCCAGCAGCTTCGACAGGGACTACGAGCAGTACGTC. Its translation: CASSFDRDYEQYV.

DNA of the CDR3: TGTGCCAGCAGCTTAGATCGGGGGTCCTTTAGGGACACTGAAGCTTTCTTT. It is translated as CASSLDRGSFRDTEAFF. The chain links TRBV7-8 to TRBJ1-1; D might be TRBD1 (5 bases). There are 17 residues in the CDR3. Germline loops: CDR1 SGHVS, CDR2 FQNEAQ. With 1 base removed from V and 3 bases from J, the gap between germline ends came to 18 bases.

This clonotype was observed at least ten times. This sequence joins TRBV5-1 and TRBJ2-1; no definite D call. Germline-derived CDR1 and CDR2 are SGHRS and YFSETQ. V lost 2 bases and J lost 5, with 5 bases in between. CDR3 length equals 12 residues. This CDR3 is CASSFGDNEQFF. The CDR3 region has the DNA TGCGCCAGCAGCTTTGGGGACAATGAGCAGTTCTTC.

In DNA, the CDR3 is TGTGCCAGCTCCCCAGGCGGAACTAATAGCAATCAGCCCCAGCATTTT. It codes for CASSPGGTNSNQPQHF. This chain joins TRBV7-9 and TRBJ1-5; D ambiguous. This CDR3 is built from 16 residues. Germline-derived CDR1 and CDR2 are SEHNR and FQNEAQ (reference sequence). Trimming removed 8 bases at V and 0 bases at J, with 17 bases between.

The V gene is TRBV19, the J gene TRBJ2-1; 10 bases fit TRBD2. The CDR3 consists of 15 residues. J was trimmed by 7 bases and V by 5 bases; bases with no gene match: 8. Looked up from germline, CDR1 is LNHDA and CDR2 is SQIVND (reference sequence). The CDR3 loop reads CASSRAETSGNEQFF. CDR3 coding DNA: TGTGCCAGTAGTCGCGCCGAGACTAGCGGGAATGAGCAGTTCTTC. Based on the CDR3 plus reference TRBV19 and TRBJ2-1, the full variable domain is DGGITQSPKYLFRKEGQNVTLSCEQNLNHDAMYWYRQDPGQGLRLIYYSQIVNDFQKGDIAEGYSVSREKKESFPLTVTSAQKNPTAFYLCASSRAETSGNEQFFGPGTRLTVL.

This clonotype was observed at least ten times. This chain uses TRBV10-2 with TRBJ1-5; the D is unclear. The CDR3 consists of 15 residues. Trimming took 2 bases from V and 0 from J, leaving 8 bases between them. The V gene's germline CDR1 is WSHSY and CDR2 SAAADI. The CDR3 protein is CASSETAYSNQPQHF. The CDR3 DNA reads as TGCGCCAGCAGTGAGACAGCTTATAGCAATCAGCCCCAGCATTTT.

V and J are TRBV6-5 and TRBJ1-5, with TRBD1 identical over 7 bases. Germline trimming cut 4 bases from V and 5 bases from J; bases unmatched to any gene: 8. This CDR3 comprises 15 residues. Germline lookup yields CDR1 MNHEY and CDR2 SVGAGI. The CDR3 is CASSSVTGVHQPQHF. DNA of the CDR3: TGTGCCAGCAGTTCGGTCACAGGGGTACATCAGCCCCAGCATTTT.

The chain is built from TRBV5-1 and TRBJ2-3; 11 nucleotides line up with TRBD2. The CDR3 is 19 residues long. From germline, CDR1 is SGHRS and CDR2 YFSETQ. With 1 base clipped from V and 2 bases from J, the junction kept 12 bases outside the gene matches. The CDR3 nucleotides read TGCGCCAGCAGCTTGAGGGGGCTAGCGGGGGGACAAATCACAGATACGCAGTATTTT. Translated: CASSLRGLAGGQITDTQYF.